Listed below are T cell receptor beta chains from one sample, sequenced in a study of blood T cells in healthy people across ages. Each CDR3 protein gets one entry after TCRdb re-called the 5' RACE reads with MiXCR. The profile shows hundreds of thousands of distinct CDR3 sequences, approximately 53% of them singletons. Sequenced input: blood. The receptor source for this set is a man aged 40-49 years in good health. CDR3s include the opening cysteine and the closing phenylalanine or tryptophan. Each record gives: V gene, J gene, CDR3 protein.

v_gene: TRBV4-3; j_gene: TRBJ2-3; CDR3aa: CASSQTGTVTDTQYF
v_gene: TRBV29-1; j_gene: TRBJ1-2; CDR3aa: CSVDAQGVEGYTF
v_gene: TRBV20-1; j_gene: -; CDR3aa: CSAGAGGPLGEQYF
v_gene: TRBV4-3; j_gene: TRBJ1-4; CDR3aa: CASSQRDKGGLFF
v_gene: TRBV7-8; j_gene: TRBJ1-6; CDR3aa: CASSFAAGGSNSPLHF
v_gene: TRBV12-3/TRBV12-4; j_gene: TRBJ1-5; CDR3aa: CASSLIGGHNNQPQHF
v_gene: TRBV4-2; j_gene: TRBJ2-3; CDR3aa: CASSQDRGQGMDTQYF
v_gene: TRBV5-1; j_gene: TRBJ2-5; CDR3aa: CASSQDLDRGETQYF
v_gene: TRBV29-1; j_gene: TRBJ1-2; CDR3aa: CSVIGDGGYTF
v_gene: TRBV20-1; j_gene: TRBJ1-2; CDR3aa: CSRDSLDYGYTF
v_gene: TRBV11-2; j_gene: TRBJ2-7; CDR3aa: CASSPSLIPYEQYF
v_gene: TRBV3-1; j_gene: TRBJ1-2; CDR3aa: CASSHGTGANYGYTF
v_gene: TRBV20-1; j_gene: TRBJ2-5; CDR3aa: CSARDRKETQYF
v_gene: TRBV7-8; j_gene: TRBJ2-5; CDR3aa: CASSLGPAETQYF
v_gene: TRBV27; j_gene: TRBJ1-1; CDR3aa: CASRGGRGLEAFF
v_gene: TRBV24-1; j_gene: TRBJ2-3; CDR3aa: CATSEMAEGTDTQYF
v_gene: TRBV7-2; j_gene: TRBJ2-5; CDR3aa: CASSQELGEWETQYF
v_gene: TRBV29-1; j_gene: TRBJ2-1; CDR3aa: CSAPTHKTSGNEQFF
v_gene: TRBV25-1; j_gene: TRBJ1-2; CDR3aa: CASSDPGVTDGYTF
v_gene: TRBV20-1; j_gene: TRBJ2-3; CDR3aa: CSASASGSKSDTQYF
v_gene: TRBV20-1; j_gene: TRBJ1-2; CDR3aa: CSADTGTGTYGYTF
v_gene: TRBV25-1; j_gene: TRBJ2-3; CDR3aa: CASSSGGAWRTDTQYF
v_gene: TRBV28; j_gene: -; CDR3aa: CASSPAGLSSYNEQYF
v_gene: TRBV11-2; j_gene: TRBJ2-1; CDR3aa: CASSLQINEQFF
v_gene: TRBV12-3/TRBV12-4; j_gene: TRBJ2-7; CDR3aa: CASSLGTVYEQYF
v_gene: TRBV4-1; j_gene: TRBJ1-4; CDR3aa: CASSPRWAGGGEKLFF
v_gene: TRBV20-1; j_gene: TRBJ2-3; CDR3aa: CSAKDRADTQYF
v_gene: TRBV10-3; j_gene: TRBJ1-4; CDR3aa: CAIRNDASSNEKLFF
v_gene: TRBV7-2; j_gene: TRBJ1-6; CDR3aa: CASSSGQGTWNSPLHF
v_gene: TRBV12-3/TRBV12-4; j_gene: TRBJ2-3; CDR3aa: CASSLALAGLEDTQYF
v_gene: TRBV20-1; j_gene: -; CDR3aa: CSARFRDNLPPYEQYF
v_gene: TRBV5-1; j_gene: TRBJ2-3; CDR3aa: CASSLESSRSTDTQYF
v_gene: TRBV6-5; j_gene: TRBJ2-2; CDR3aa: CASSYSQAVAGELFF
v_gene: TRBV11-3; j_gene: TRBJ1-2; CDR3aa: CASSLEGETDGYTF
v_gene: TRBV2; j_gene: TRBJ1-6; CDR3aa: CASSDAAGSESPLHF
v_gene: TRBV7-9; j_gene: TRBJ2-5; CDR3aa: CASSTTRYQETQYF
v_gene: TRBV7-2; j_gene: TRBJ2-1; CDR3aa: CASSLSYRREQFF
v_gene: TRBV28; j_gene: TRBJ1-1; CDR3aa: CASSLYWGAFF
v_gene: TRBV7-2; j_gene: TRBJ2-1; CDR3aa: CASSLNGAGEQFF
v_gene: TRBV7-9; j_gene: TRBJ2-5; CDR3aa: CASSLGKGETQYF
v_gene: TRBV10-2; j_gene: TRBJ2-7; CDR3aa: CASSEGSSAGYEQYF
v_gene: TRBV20-1; j_gene: TRBJ1-6; CDR3aa: CSAYAVREGNSPLHF
v_gene: TRBV11-1; j_gene: TRBJ2-7; CDR3aa: CANRRDGNSYEQYF
v_gene: TRBV24-1; j_gene: TRBJ2-3; CDR3aa: CATSGQPLVHTDTQYF
v_gene: TRBV6-4; j_gene: TRBJ2-7; CDR3aa: CASSEYAPNHEQYF
v_gene: TRBV10-3; j_gene: TRBJ2-7; CDR3aa: CAISEVASGSSYEQYF
v_gene: TRBV12-3/TRBV12-4; j_gene: TRBJ1-3; CDR3aa: CAGALNSGNTIYF
v_gene: TRBV7-2; j_gene: TRBJ1-6; CDR3aa: CASSSQGRDNSPLHF
v_gene: TRBV5-1; j_gene: TRBJ2-1; CDR3aa: CASSLADSDDEQFF
v_gene: TRBV24-1; j_gene: TRBJ2-5; CDR3aa: CATSDFAGYQETQYF
v_gene: TRBV6-5; j_gene: TRBJ2-7; CDR3aa: CASTTRGLSYEQYF